Listed here are 30 T cell receptor beta chains from one sample, sequenced in a study of identical twins. TCRdb itself ran the 5' RACE reads through MiXCR, one entry per CDR3 protein. The sample carries 250,000 to 350,000 distinct CDR3 sequences, under 9.5% recorded once. The sample was also reused in another study, on yellow fever vaccine responses in identical twins.

Material for sequencing was memory (CD45RO+) T cells sorted from blood. Receptors were obtained from a woman aged 18-29 years in good health.

J is TRBJ2-1 and V is TRBV20-1, with TRBD2 as a possible D gene (6 bases). This CDR3 region has 16 residues. The V and J ends lost 0 bases and 1 base respectively, with 13 bases between them. Germline CDR1 and CDR2: DFQATT and SNEGSKA (reference sequence). The CDR3 is CSARDEAGRSYNEQFF. The CDR3 DNA reads as TGCAGTGCTAGAGATGAAGCGGGTAGGTCCTACAATGAGCAGTTCTTC.

This clonotype has only a few counts. The rearrangement joins TRBV11-2 to TRBJ1-1; 12 nucleotides agree with TRBD1. There are 14 residues in the CDR3. Germline lookup yields CDR1 SGHAT and CDR2 FQNNGV. J lost 5 bases, V lost 6 bases, and 4 bases had no gene match. CDR3 protein: CASRGQGAHTEAFF. The CDR3 DNA reads as TGTGCCAGCAGGGGACAGGGGGCGCATACTGAAGCTTTCTTT. The whole variable domain, remainder taken from reference TRBV11-2 and TRBJ1-1, is EAGVAQSPRYKIIEKRQSVAFWCNPISGHATLYWYQQILGQGPKLLIQFQNNGVVDDSQLPKDRFSAERLKGVDSTLKIQPAKLEDSAVYLCASRGQGAHTEAFFGQGTRLTVV.

This clonotype has a count of ten or more. This chain links TRBV6-5 with TRBJ1-1; 9 positions agree with TRBD1. With V trimmed by 0 bases and J by 4 bases, 12 bases remained unmatched. The CDR3 is 18 residues long. Per germline, CDR1 MNHEY and CDR2 SVGAGI. For the CDR3, the DNA is TGTGCCAGCAGTTACTCGATCCGACAGGGGGGTCGAGGCACTGAAGCTTTCTTT. Translation: CASSYSIRQGGRGTEAFF.

This clonotype was observed many times. The V call is TRBV29-1, the J call TRBJ2-2; 9 bases line up with TRBD1. Germline trimming cut 1 base from V and 2 bases from J; bases unmatched to any gene: 2. CDR1 and CDR2 from the germline V gene are SQVTM and ANQGSEA. CDR3 length: 15 amino acids. CDR3: CSVEGTGANTGELFF. CDR3 coding DNA: TGCAGCGTTGAAGGGACAGGGGCCAACACCGGGGAGCTGTTTTTT.

This clonotype showed up just a few times. The chain links TRBV20-1 to TRBJ1-1; 10 positions match TRBD1. The CDR3 consists of 12 residues. Germline CDR1 and CDR2: DFQATT and SNEGSKA (reference sequence). J lost 12 bases, V lost 3 bases, and 7 bases had no gene match. The CDR3 nucleotides are TGCAGTGCTAGGCCCCCGGACAGGGGGTCTTTCTTT. Its protein product is CSARPPDRGSFF.

This clonotype has only a few counts. The chain has TRBV20-1 and TRBJ2-2; a weak D match, TRBD2 (5 bases). V was pared by 6 bases and J by 7 bases, with 12 bases between. This CDR3 has 12 amino acids. Germline V gives CDR1 DFQATT, CDR2 SNEGSKA (reference sequence). The CDR3, as DNA: TGCAGTGCAAGCGGCGGCTACGGGGAGCTGTTTTTT. It codes for CSASGGYGELFF.

This clonotype was picked up a small number of times. J is TRBJ1-5 and V is TRBV12-5; 7 bases match TRBD1. With 5 bases clipped from V and 6 bases from J, the junction kept 7 bases outside the gene matches. CDR1 is LGHNT, CDR2 FRNRAP, per germline. This CDR3 region has 14 residues. The CDR3 DNA reads as TGTGCTAGTGGTGTAGGGACAGCCGTTCAGCCCCAGCATTTT. Translating it yields CASGVGTAVQPQHF.

The genes are TRBV3-1 and TRBJ1-5, with D possibly being TRBD1 (6 bases). Germline V gene data show CDR1 as LGHDT and CDR2 as YNNKEL (reference sequence). Trimming took off 4 bases at V and 0 bases at J, with 10 bases between the two ends. The CDR3 sequence is 15 residues long. The CDR3 DNA sequence: TGTGCCAGCAGCCGGACAGTCAATAGCAATCAGCCCCAGCATTTT. Protein sequence: CASSRTVNSNQPQHF. Full variable domain (remainder filled in from reference TRBV3-1 and TRBJ1-5): DTAVSQTPKYLVTQMGNDKSIKCEQNLGHDTMYWYKQDSKKFLKIMFSYNNKELIINETVPNRFSPKSPDKAHLNLHINSLELGDSAVYFCASSRTVNSNQPQHFGDGTRLSIL.

The chain joins TRBV18 to TRBJ2-7, with a possible D match to TRBD1 (6 bases). CDR3 length: 14 residues. Germline V CDR1 and CDR2: KGHSH, LQKENI. V gave up 2 bases and J gave up 1 base, with 9 bases separating them. CDR3 amino acids: CASSPATGSYEQYF. DNA of the CDR3: TGTGCCAGCTCACCAGCGACAGGTTCCTACGAGCAGTACTTC.

This clonotype was observed a handful of times. V and J are TRBV27 and TRBJ2-5; D ambiguous. The CDR3 spans 15 residues. The germline V and J ends were trimmed by 5 bases and 0 bases, with 13 bases remaining between them. CDR1 MNHEY and CDR2 SMNVEV come from the germline V gene (reference sequence). The DNA of the CDR3 is TGTGCCAGCAGTCCCGAAACTCCGTACCAAGAGACCCAGTACTTC. Translating gives CASSPETPYQETQYF.

This clonotype has just a few counts. The chain recombines TRBV20-1 with TRBJ2-3; D is unclear. Germline CDR1 is DFQATT and CDR2 is SNEGSKA (reference sequence). Trimming shortened V by 0 bases and J by 4 bases, and 11 bases separated the two germline ends. This CDR3 is 14 amino acids long. CDR3 bases: TGCAGTGCTAGAGATCAGAGGAGCCCAGATACGCAGTATTTT. Its protein product is CSARDQRSPDTQYF.

The table lists this clonotype with many counts. The chain combines TRBV12-3 or TRBV12-4 with TRBJ2-3; 14 bases align to TRBD2. V was clipped by 3 bases and J by 8 bases; unmatched bases: 10. There are 17 residues in the CDR3. The CDR3 reads CASSFTVGLAGEGTQYF. The CDR3 region has the DNA TGTGCCAGCAGTTTTACCGTGGGACTAGCGGGAGAAGGTACGCAGTATTTT.

There are many counts of this clonotype. The chain links TRBV7-8 to TRBJ2-1; D possibly corresponds to TRBD1 (5 bases). Germline CDR1 SGHVS, CDR2 FQNEAQ. The germline V and J ends were trimmed by 5 bases and 0 bases, with 14 bases remaining between them. This CDR3 is 16 amino acids long. Here the CDR3 DNA reads TGTGCCAGCAGCGCTCGACAGTCCTACTCCTACAATGAGCAGTTCTTC. It is translated as CASSARQSYSYNEQFF.

The chain joins TRBV5-5 to TRBJ1-5; 9 nucleotides line up with TRBD1. V shed 0 bases and J 3 bases; nucleotides not matched to a gene: 7. Looked up from germline, CDR1 is SGHKS and CDR2 is YYEKEE (reference sequence). The CDR3 has 17 residues. The CDR3 coding sequence is TGTGCCAGCAGCTTGGCTTCTGGGACAGGGTTCAATCAGCCCCAGCATTTT. Its translation is CASSLASGTGFNQPQHF.

The rearrangement joins TRBV27 to TRBJ1-1; D gene unclear. Trimming stripped 6 bases from V and 1 base from J, with 12 bases between. The CDR3 is made up of 14 amino acids. Germline V gene lookup returns CDR1 MNHEY and CDR2 SMNVEV (reference sequence). CDR3 bases: TGTGCCAGCAGGGCTCTGGTGGGGAACACTGAAGCTTTCTTT. This gives the protein CASRALVGNTEAFF.

This clonotype was seen many times. The CDR3 DNA reads as TGTGCCAGCAGACGTAGCGGGGTCCTCTCCTACGAGCAGTACTTC. Translating gives CASRRSGVLSYEQYF. V and J are TRBV11-1 and TRBJ2-7; 8 nucleotides align to TRBD2. J was trimmed by 0 bases and V by 6 bases; bases with no gene match: 7. The CDR3 has 15 amino acids. Germline V gene sequence: CDR1 SGHAT, CDR2 FQDESV (reference sequence).

This clonotype has ten or more counts. The genes are TRBV16 and TRBJ1-5, with TRBD1 identical over 7 bases. Germline V gives CDR1 KGHSY, CDR2 FQNENV. The J segment lost 3 bases and the V segment lost 0 bases, leaving 2 bases of the junction unmatched. The CDR3 totals 15 residues. The CDR3 is CASSQSTGVNQPQHF. The CDR3 nucleotides are TGTGCCAGCAGCCAATCCACAGGGGTCAATCAGCCCCAGCATTTT. The variable domain in full, with the rest retrieved from reference TRBV16 and TRBJ1-5, is GEEVAQTPKHLVRGEGQKAKLYCAPIKGHSYVFWYQQVLKNEFKFLISFQNENVFDETGMPKERFSAKCLPNSPCSLEIQATKLEDSAVYFCASSQSTGVNQPQHFGDGTRLSIL.

This chain links TRBV20-1 with TRBJ2-1; D is unclear. V was trimmed by 7 bases and J by 6 bases, leaving 13 bases between them. Germline values: CDR1 DFQATT, CDR2 SNEGSKA (reference sequence). CDR3 size: 12 residues. CDR3 residues: CSVMTGSNEQFF. As DNA, the CDR3 is TGCAGTGTAATGACCGGCTCCAATGAGCAGTTCTTC.

CDR3 in DNA: TGCAGTGCTAGACTCAAAGGGCCGGGACACCAACTTTATGGCTACACCTTC. The encoded protein is CSARLKGPGHQLYGYTF. V gene TRBV20-1 combines with J gene TRBJ1-2, with a tentative D call TRBD1 (6 bases). The CDR3 sequence is 17 residues long. Germline CDR1 is DFQATT and CDR2 is SNEGSKA (reference sequence). Trimming shortened V by 2 bases and J by 5 bases, and 24 bases separated the two germline ends.

This clonotype was found a few times. This chain joins TRBV11-2 and TRBJ2-7; D might be TRBD1 (5 bases). Trimming left V 7 bases short and J 2 bases short, with 15 bases between. The CDR3 is made up of 14 amino acids. Germline values: CDR1 SGHAT, CDR2 FQNNGV. CDR3 coding DNA: TGTGCCAGCACCGCTCATGACAGACCCTACGAGCAGTACTTC. Residues: CASTAHDRPYEQYF.

The J gene is TRBJ1-4, the V gene TRBV7-9, with 9 bases lining up with TRBD1. This CDR3 spans 15 amino acids. From germline, CDR1 is SEHNR and CDR2 FQNEAQ (reference sequence). The junction had 8 bases not matched to a gene; V was cut back by 5 bases and J by 7 bases. CDR3 protein: CASSTTGTGLEKLFF. In DNA, the CDR3 is TGTGCCAGCAGCACCACCGGGACAGGGCTTGAAAAACTGTTTTTT.

A few counts support this clonotype. The chain couples TRBV27 to TRBJ2-7, with 14 bases that match TRBD2. CDR1 is MNHEY and CDR2 is SMNVEV in the germline V gene (reference sequence). CDR3 length: 17 residues. Unmatched junction bases numbered 12, after V lost 7 bases and J lost 4 bases. The DNA of the CDR3 is TGTGCCAGCATCCCTGCCGGGACTAGCGGGAGAGGGTACGAGCAGTACTTC. It is translated as CASIPAGTSGRGYEQYF.

The V gene is TRBV6-1, the J gene TRBJ2-1; 9 nucleotides align to TRBD2. The germline V gene encodes CDR1 MNHNS and CDR2 SASEGT. Trimming at V came to 8 bases and at J to 0 bases, leaving 8 bases not matched to a gene. This CDR3 region has 16 residues. CDR3 DNA sequence: TGTGCCAGCGCCGGGACTAGCCTAAGCTCCTACAATGAGCAGTTCTTC. Translated: CASAGTSLSSYNEQFF.

This clonotype was detected only a few times. The J gene is TRBJ2-2, the V gene TRBV6-5, with unresolved D. V was pared by 4 bases and J by 3 bases, with 15 bases between. Germline loops: CDR1 MNHEY, CDR2 SVGAGI. CDR3 size: 16 residues. The CDR3: CASSFFPPPHTGELFF. DNA for the CDR3: TGTGCCAGCAGTTTTTTTCCGCCCCCACACACCGGGGAGCTGTTTTTT.

V is TRBV14 and J is TRBJ2-2, with 9 bases fitting TRBD2. V lost 4 bases and J lost 4; bases outside the gene matches: 4. The CDR3 is 15 amino acids. Germline V gene data show CDR1 as SGHDN and CDR2 as FVKESK. CDR3 sequence (DNA): TGTGCCAGCAGCCGGTCGGGACTAGCCACCGGGGAGCTGTTTTTT. It codes for CASSRSGLATGELFF. Combining the CDR3 with reference TRBV14 and TRBJ2-2 gives the whole variable domain EAGVTQFPSHSVIEKGQTVTLRCDPISGHDNLYWYRRVMGKEIKFLLHFVKESKQDESGMPNNRFLAERTGGTYSTLKVQPAELEDSGVYFCASSRSGLATGELFFGEGSRLTVL.

This clonotype was detected only a few times. The CDR3 spells CASRGGDLTGELFF. For the CDR3, the DNA is TGTGCCAGCAGAGGGGGGGATTTGACCGGGGAGCTGTTTTTT. The chain joins TRBV6-1 to TRBJ2-2; D perhaps matches TRBD2 (7 bases). Trimming stripped 6 bases from V and 5 bases from J, with 13 bases between. Germline loops: CDR1 MNHNS, CDR2 SASEGT. The CDR3 runs 14 residues.

This clonotype was detected only a few times. The rearrangement uses TRBV5-1 and TRBJ1-4, with TRBD1 identical over 7 bases. V was clipped by 4 bases and J by 7 bases; unmatched bases: 7. This CDR3 region has 14 residues. Germline V gives CDR1 SGHRS, CDR2 YFSETQ. For the CDR3, the DNA is TGCGCCAGCAGCCCCCAGGGGGGGGCTGAAAAACTGTTTTTT. Translation gives CASSPQGGAEKLFF.

Many counts were recorded for this clonotype. The chain links TRBV7-3 to TRBJ1-1; unclear D gene. This CDR3 contains 13 residues. The V end was cut by 0 bases, the J end by 1 base, with 3 bases between. Germline loops: CDR1 SGHTA, CDR2 FQGTGA. CDR3 amino acids: CASSLTANTEAFF. As DNA, the CDR3 is TGTGCCAGCAGCTTAACGGCGAACACTGAAGCTTTCTTT.

In this sample, this clonotype turned up a few times. The chain is built from TRBV7-6 and TRBJ2-5, with 8 positions matching TRBD2. This CDR3 has 15 residues. Per germline, CDR1 SGHVS and CDR2 FNYEAQ. J was trimmed by 4 bases and V by 5 bases; bases with no gene match: 9. CDR3 nucleotide sequence: TGTGCCAGCAGCCCCGAAACGGGGGGGAGAGAGACCCAGTACTTC. This gives the protein CASSPETGGRETQYF.

The chain carries TRBV9 and TRBJ2-5; 8 bases line up with TRBD2. The CDR3 loop spans 16 amino acids. Germline-derived CDR1 and CDR2 are SGDLS and YYNGEE. J lost 2 bases, V lost 0 bases, and 6 bases had no gene match. The DNA for the CDR3 is TGTGCCAGCAGCGTAGGGAGCGGGAGAGGGCAAGAGACCCAGTACTTC. This sequence encodes CASSVGSGRGQETQYF. Based on the CDR3 plus reference TRBV9 and TRBJ2-5, the full variable domain is DSGVTQTPKHLITATGQRVTLRCSPRSGDLSVYWYQQSLDQGLQFLIQYYNGEERAKGNILERFSAQQFPDLHSELNLSSLELGDSALYFCASSVGSGRGQETQYFGPGTRLLVL.